This T cell receptor beta chain came from a study of monozygotic twins with inflammatory bowel disease. No DNA is given; TCRdb re-called the 5' RACE reads and lists each CDR3 protein once. The repertoire table contains more than 300,000 distinct CDR3 sequences. Blood samples of about 2.5 ml were drawn from every donor. Comment on this clonotype: What it binds is unknown.

Findings and limits, study-wide: Twins classed as concordant or discordant showed no difference in repertoire similarity, possibly from limited power. Sharing of clonotypes with others was lower in IBD patients than in healthy twins, and this was especially so with disease activity.

The germline V gene encodes CDR1 DFQATT and CDR2 SNEGSKA (reference sequence). The CDR3 totals 14 residues. Sequenced sample: blood. The genes are TRBV20-1 and TRBJ1-2. The sequence was obtained from a human donor with ulcerative colitis or Crohn's disease, or a healthy co-twin of an affected twin (not recorded which). CDR3 sequence: CSASPAKFPYGYTF.